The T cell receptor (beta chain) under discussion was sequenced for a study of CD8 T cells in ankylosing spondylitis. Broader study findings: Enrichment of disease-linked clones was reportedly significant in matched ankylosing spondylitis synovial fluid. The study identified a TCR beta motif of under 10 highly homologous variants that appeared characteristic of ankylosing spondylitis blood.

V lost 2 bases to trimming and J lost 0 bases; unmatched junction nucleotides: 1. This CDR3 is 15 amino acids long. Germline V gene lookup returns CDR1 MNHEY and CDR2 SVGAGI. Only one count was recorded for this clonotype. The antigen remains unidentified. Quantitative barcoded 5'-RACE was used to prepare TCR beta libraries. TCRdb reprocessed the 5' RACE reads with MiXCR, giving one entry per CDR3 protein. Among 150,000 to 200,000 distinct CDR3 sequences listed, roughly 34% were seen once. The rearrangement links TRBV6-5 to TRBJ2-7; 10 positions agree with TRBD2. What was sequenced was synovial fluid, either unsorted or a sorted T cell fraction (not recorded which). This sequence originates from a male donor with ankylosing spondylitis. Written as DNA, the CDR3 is TGTGCCAGCAGTTACACTAGCGGGGCCTCCTACGAGCAGTACTTC. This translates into CASSYTSGASYEQYF.